The source of this TCR beta chain is a study of OX40 agonist ivuxolimab in advanced cancers. As for the study more broadly: Ivuxolimab was an agonistic, fully human IgG2 monoclonal antibody directed against OX40 (CD134), a costimulatory receptor. Peripheral TCRbeta sequencing aimed to test whether ivuxolimab altered TCR sequence diversity and caused clonal T-cell expansion. Patients were allowed to have had prior anti-PD-1, anti-PD-L1 or anti-CTLA-4 therapy, and around 43% of the dose-escalation patients had been treated with checkpoint inhibitors. The monotherapy dose-escalation portion (N ≈ 50 patients) of the phase I ivuxolimab trial is reported in the paper. Three dose-escalation patients achieved partial responses, one with hepatocellular carcinoma and two with cutaneous melanoma. Intravenous ivuxolimab was administered to patients every 2 weeks at six dose levels: 0.01, 0.1, 0.3, 1.5, 3 and 10 mg/kg. Among the approximately 54 dose-escalation patients, some 20 had hepatocellular carcinoma, 15 or so melanoma, 9 renal cell carcinoma and 9 head and neck cancer. A male proportion of 82.7% and a mean age of 60 years, ranging from 23 to 79, were recorded for the dose-escalation cohort.

Via the germline V gene (reference sequence), CDR1 is GTSNPN and CDR2 SVGIG. Taken from cysteine to phenylalanine, the CDR3 has 11 residues. This entry keeps only the CDR3 DNA: 33 bases, framed from base 1. V and J are truncated by 2 bases and 5 bases respectively, leaving an intervening sequence of 6 bases. General study outcomes and caveats: In the 0.1-3.0 mg/kg groups, partial responders had among the lowest normalized peripheral clonal expansion, particularly in CD8+ T cells. At doses of 0.1 to 3.0 mg/kg, clonal expansion of both CD4+ and CD8+ T cells in blood was seen between baseline and week 6. Low levels of normalized T-cell clonal expansion were also seen in some patients who did not respond. After ivuxolimab, CD8+ T cells had more expanded clones than CD4+ T cells on average. Which antigens the clonally expanded peripheral T cells were specific for was not determined.

Genomic DNA was isolated from the sorted cells so that the TCRbeta CDR3 region could be sequenced. The immunoSEQ Assay was used for sequencing of TCRbeta CDR3 regions. Entries here come from immuneACCESS through TCRdb and include only in-frame sequences with V and J called. Some clones fail to appear in such tables; in the studies checked, an unresolved V gene covers under half of the shortfall, and the cause of the remainder is unknown. The sample table lists nearly 80,000 clones, almost 85% of them with a count of one. The leading ten clones occupy roughly 25% of the sample. Patients with autoimmune disease history or receiving systemic immunosuppression were excluded from the trial. Peripheral blood for TCR sequencing was collected from all dose cohorts at baseline, on cycle 4 day 1, and on cycle 7 day 1. Samples came from an open-label, multicenter, first-in-human phase I dose-escalation trial of ivuxolimab. The trial enrolled adults with locally advanced or metastatic head and neck squamous cell, hepatocellular, melanoma or renal cell carcinoma. Before TCR sequencing, CD4+ T cells and CD8+ T cells were sorted from peripheral blood as separate populations.

The table lists this clone with a count of one. There is no known antigen for this receptor. Per-base quality was not reported, and no clone a single base away is much larger than it. The clonotype originates from an adult with an advanced solid tumor such as melanoma, head and neck, liver or kidney cancer. This sequence uses TRBV30 and TRBJ1-1; no D gene call is confident. The material was CD4+ or CD8+ T cells sorted from blood, obtained in a trial of the OX40 agonist ivuxolimab. The DNA reads as follows: TGTGCCTGGAGTACAATTACTGAAGCTTTCTTT. The resulting protein is CAWSTITEAFF.